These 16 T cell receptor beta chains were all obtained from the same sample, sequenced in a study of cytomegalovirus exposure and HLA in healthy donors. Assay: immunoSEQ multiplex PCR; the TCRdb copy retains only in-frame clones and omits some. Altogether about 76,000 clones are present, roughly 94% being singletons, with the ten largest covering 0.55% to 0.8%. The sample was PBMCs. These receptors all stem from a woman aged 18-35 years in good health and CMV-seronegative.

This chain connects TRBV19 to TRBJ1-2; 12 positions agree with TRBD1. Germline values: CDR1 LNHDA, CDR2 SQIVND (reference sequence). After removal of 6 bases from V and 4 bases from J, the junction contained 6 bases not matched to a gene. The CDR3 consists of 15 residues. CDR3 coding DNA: TGTGCCAGTAGCCCGGGACAGGGGGCACTCTATGGCTACACCTTC. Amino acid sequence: CASSPGQGALYGYTF.

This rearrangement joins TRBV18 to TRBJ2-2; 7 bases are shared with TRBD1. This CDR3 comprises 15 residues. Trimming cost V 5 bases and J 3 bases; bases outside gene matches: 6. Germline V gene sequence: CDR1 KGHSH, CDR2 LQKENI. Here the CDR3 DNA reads TGTGCCAGCTCAGCGACAGGGCTGGACACCGGGGAGCTGTTTTTT. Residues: CASSATGLDTGELFF.

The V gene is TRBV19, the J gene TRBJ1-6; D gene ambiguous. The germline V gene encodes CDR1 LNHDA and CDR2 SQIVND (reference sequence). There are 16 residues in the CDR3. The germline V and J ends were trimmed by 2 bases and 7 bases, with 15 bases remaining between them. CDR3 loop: CASSILGSPKNSPLHF. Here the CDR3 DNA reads TGTGCCAGTAGTATATTGGGCAGTCCCAAGAATTCACCCCTCCACTTT. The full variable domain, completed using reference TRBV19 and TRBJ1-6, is DGGITQSPKYLFRKEGQNVTLSCEQNLNHDAMYWYRQDPGQGLRLIYYSQIVNDFQKGDIAEGYSVSREKKESFPLTVTSAQKNPTAFYLCASSILGSPKNSPLHFGNGTRLTVT.

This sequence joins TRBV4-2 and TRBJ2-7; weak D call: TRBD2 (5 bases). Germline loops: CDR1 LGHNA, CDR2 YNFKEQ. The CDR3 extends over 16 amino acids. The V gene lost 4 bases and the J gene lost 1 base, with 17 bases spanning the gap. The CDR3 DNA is TGTGCCAGCAGCCTACCACCGGGGAAGCGGTCCTACGAGCAGTACTTC. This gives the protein CASSLPPGKRSYEQYF.

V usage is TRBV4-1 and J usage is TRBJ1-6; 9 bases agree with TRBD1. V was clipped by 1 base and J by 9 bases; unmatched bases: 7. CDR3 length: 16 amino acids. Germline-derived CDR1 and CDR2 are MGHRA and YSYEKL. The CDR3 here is CASSQVRGQGGSPLHF. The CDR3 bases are TGCGCCAGCAGCCAAGTTAGGGGACAGGGCGGTTCACCCCTCCACTTT.

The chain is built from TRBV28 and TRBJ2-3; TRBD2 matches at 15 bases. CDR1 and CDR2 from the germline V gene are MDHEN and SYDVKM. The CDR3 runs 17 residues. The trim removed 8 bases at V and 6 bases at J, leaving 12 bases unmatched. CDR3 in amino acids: CASSGLAGGLRMDTQYF. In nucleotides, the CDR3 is TGTGCCAGCTCGGGACTAGCGGGGGGTCTGAGGATGGATACGCAGTATTTT.

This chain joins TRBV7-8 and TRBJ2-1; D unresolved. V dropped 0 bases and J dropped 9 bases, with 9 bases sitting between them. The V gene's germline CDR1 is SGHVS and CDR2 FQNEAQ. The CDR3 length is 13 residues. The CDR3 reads CASSLAPEFEQFF. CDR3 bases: TGTGCCAGCAGCTTAGCGCCGGAGTTTGAGCAGTTCTTC. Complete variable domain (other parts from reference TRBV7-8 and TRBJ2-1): GAGVSQSPRYKVAKRGQDVALRCDPISGHVSLFWYQQALGQGPEFLTYFQNEAQLDKSGLPSDRFFAERPEGSVSTLKIQRTQQEDSAVYLCASSLAPEFEQFFGPGTRLTVL.

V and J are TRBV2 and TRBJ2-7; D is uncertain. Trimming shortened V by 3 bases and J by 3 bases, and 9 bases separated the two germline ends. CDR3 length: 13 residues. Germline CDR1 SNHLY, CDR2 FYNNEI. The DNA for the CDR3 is TGTGCCAGCAGTGAGGGCAGCCTCTACGAGCAGTACTTC. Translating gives CASSEGSLYEQYF.

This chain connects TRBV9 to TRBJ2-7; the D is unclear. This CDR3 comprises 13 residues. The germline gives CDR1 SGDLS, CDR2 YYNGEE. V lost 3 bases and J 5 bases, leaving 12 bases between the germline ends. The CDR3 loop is CASSANPSDEQYF. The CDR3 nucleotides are TGTGCCAGCAGCGCGAACCCCAGCGACGAGCAGTACTTC.

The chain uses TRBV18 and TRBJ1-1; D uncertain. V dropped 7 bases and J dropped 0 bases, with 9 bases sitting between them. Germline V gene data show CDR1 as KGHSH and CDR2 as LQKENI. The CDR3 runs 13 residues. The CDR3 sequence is CASLVSLNTEAFF. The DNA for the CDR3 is TGTGCCAGCTTAGTAAGCCTGAACACTGAAGCTTTCTTT.

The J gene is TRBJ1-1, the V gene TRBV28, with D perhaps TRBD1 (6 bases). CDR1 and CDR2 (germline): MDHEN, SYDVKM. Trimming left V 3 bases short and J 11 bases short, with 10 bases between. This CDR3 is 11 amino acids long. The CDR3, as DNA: TGTGCCAGCAGTTTTTCAGGGGAGGCTTTCTTT. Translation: CASSFSGEAFF.

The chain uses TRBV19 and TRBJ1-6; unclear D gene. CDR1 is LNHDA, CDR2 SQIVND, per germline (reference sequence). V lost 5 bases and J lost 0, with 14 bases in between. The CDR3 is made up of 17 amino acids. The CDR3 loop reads CASSRGEGGSYNSPLHF. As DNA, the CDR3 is TGTGCCAGTAGTCGGGGTGAGGGTGGCTCCTATAATTCACCCCTCCACTTT.

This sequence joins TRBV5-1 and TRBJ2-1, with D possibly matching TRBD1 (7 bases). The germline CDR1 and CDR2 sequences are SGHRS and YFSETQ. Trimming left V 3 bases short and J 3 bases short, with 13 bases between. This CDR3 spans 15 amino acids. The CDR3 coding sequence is TGCGCCAGCAGCTCCCAGGGGGGACTCTACAATGAGCAGTTCTTC. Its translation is CASSSQGGLYNEQFF.

The CDR3 DNA reads as TGTGCCAGCAGTGATACTAGCGGGGGGGGCGATGAGCAGTTCTTC. It is translated as CASSDTSGGGDEQFF. The rearrangement uses TRBV6-1 and TRBJ2-1, with 13 bases aligning to TRBD2. V lost 3 bases and J lost 8; bases outside the gene matches: 4. The CDR3 spans 15 residues. The V gene's germline CDR1 is MNHNS and CDR2 SASEGT.

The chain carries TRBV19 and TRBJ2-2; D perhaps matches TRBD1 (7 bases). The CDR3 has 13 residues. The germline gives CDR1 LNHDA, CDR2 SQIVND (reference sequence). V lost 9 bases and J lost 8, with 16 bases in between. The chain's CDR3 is CASGGQRRGELFF. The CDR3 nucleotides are TGTGCCAGCGGGGGACAGCGGCGGGGGGAGCTGTTTTTT. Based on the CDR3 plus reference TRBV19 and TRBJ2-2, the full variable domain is DGGITQSPKYLFRKEGQNVTLSCEQNLNHDAMYWYRQDPGQGLRLIYYSQIVNDFQKGDIAEGYSVSREKKESFPLTVTSAQKNPTAFYLCASGGQRRGELFFGEGSRLTVL.

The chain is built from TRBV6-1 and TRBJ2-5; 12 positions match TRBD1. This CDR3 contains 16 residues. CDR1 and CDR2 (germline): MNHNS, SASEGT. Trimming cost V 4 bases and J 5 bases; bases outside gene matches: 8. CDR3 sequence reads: CASSAMGQGAWETQYF. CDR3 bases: TGTGCCAGCAGTGCAATGGGACAGGGGGCTTGGGAGACCCAGTACTTC.